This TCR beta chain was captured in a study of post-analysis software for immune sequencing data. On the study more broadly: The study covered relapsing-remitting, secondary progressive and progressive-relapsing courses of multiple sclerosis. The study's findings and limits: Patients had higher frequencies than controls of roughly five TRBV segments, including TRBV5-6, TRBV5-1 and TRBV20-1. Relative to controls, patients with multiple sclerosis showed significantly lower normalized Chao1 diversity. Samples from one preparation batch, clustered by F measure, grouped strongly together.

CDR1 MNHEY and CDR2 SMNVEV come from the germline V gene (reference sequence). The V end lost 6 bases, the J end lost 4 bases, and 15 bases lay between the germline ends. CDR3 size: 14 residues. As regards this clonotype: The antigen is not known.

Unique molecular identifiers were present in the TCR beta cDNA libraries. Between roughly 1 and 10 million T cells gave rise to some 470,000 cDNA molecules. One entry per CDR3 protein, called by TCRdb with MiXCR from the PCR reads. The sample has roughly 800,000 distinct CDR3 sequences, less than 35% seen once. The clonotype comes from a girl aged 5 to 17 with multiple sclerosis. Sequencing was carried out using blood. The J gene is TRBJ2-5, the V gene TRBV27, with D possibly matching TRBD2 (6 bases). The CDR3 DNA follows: TGTGCCAGCAGAACCCATTTGGGGGGAGAGACCCAGTACTTC. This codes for CASRTHLGGETQYF.